This entry lists 25 T cell receptor beta chains sequenced from one sample in a study of T cell responses to AZD1222 COVID-19 vaccine. Measured with immunoSEQ multiplex PCR; TCRdb has only the in-frame clones, and not every one. The data contain over 45,000 clones, 80% to 90% of them singletons. Material: peripheral blood, obtained 28 days after the second AZD1222 dose. These receptor sequences come from an adult who received the AZD1222 COVID-19 vaccine.

This sequence joins TRBV6-5 and TRBJ1-5; weak D call: TRBD1 (6 bases). V lost 5 bases and J lost 7, with 18 bases in between. CDR1 and CDR2 (germline): MNHEY, SVGAGI. The CDR3 has 15 amino acids. CDR3 in DNA: TGTGCCAGCAGTCCACCCCGGGGGCGTGGGCAGCCCCAGCATTTT. It encodes CASSPPRGRGQPQHF.

This chain connects TRBV7-2 to TRBJ1-2, with 7 bases aligning to TRBD1. Germline CDR1 and CDR2: SGHTA and FQGNSA. The CDR3 is 13 amino acids. Trimming cost V 2 bases and J 5 bases; bases outside gene matches: 2. CDR3 sequence reads: CASSLRTGYGYTF. The CDR3, as DNA: TGTGCCAGCAGCTTACGGACAGGTTATGGCTACACCTTC.

This chain joins TRBV19 and TRBJ2-1, with 7 bases that match TRBD2. Germline V lookup: CDR1 LNHDA, CDR2 SQIVND (reference sequence). Unmatched junction bases numbered 9, after V lost 3 bases and J lost 4 bases. The CDR3 spans 16 residues. CDR3 sequence reads: CASSMGGSWSYNEQFF. As DNA, the CDR3 is TGTGCCAGTAGTATGGGAGGGAGTTGGTCTTACAATGAGCAGTTCTTC.

This clone was detected once. CDR3 amino acids: CASSLQGANTEAFF. The CDR3 DNA reads TGTGCCAGCAGCTTACAGGGGGCGAACACTGAAGCTTTCTTT. V is TRBV11-3 and J is TRBJ1-1, with TRBD1 matching 8 bases. Trimming took 2 bases from V and 1 from J; bases not matched to a gene: 0. CDR1 and CDR2 from the germline V gene are SGHNT and YENEEA. The CDR3 runs to 14 residues.

This CDR3 is CASTQLAGVPRELFF. In nucleotides, the CDR3 is TGTGCCAGCACCCAACTAGCGGGAGTTCCCCGGGAGCTGTTTTTT. This rearrangement joins TRBV6-5 to TRBJ2-2, with 11 bases aligning to TRBD2. The germline V gene has CDR1 MNHEY and CDR2 SVGAGI. Trimming took 7 bases from V and 9 from J; bases not matched to a gene: 10. The CDR3 length is 15 residues.

V usage is TRBV9 and J usage is TRBJ2-1, with a possible D match to TRBD2 (5 bases). The V gene lost 2 bases and the J gene lost 2 bases, with 11 bases spanning the gap. Germline values: CDR1 SGDLS, CDR2 YYNGEE. This CDR3 is 15 amino acids long. As DNA, the CDR3 is TGTGCCAGCAGCGTTGGGAGCGAGACCTACAATGAGCAGTTCTTC. Residues: CASSVGSETYNEQFF.

This rearrangement joins TRBV27 to TRBJ1-5; maybe TRBD1 (6 bases). Germline CDR1 and CDR2: MNHEY and SMNVEV (reference sequence). Trimming took off 6 bases at V and 3 bases at J, with 12 bases between the two ends. There are 14 residues in the CDR3. The CDR3 reads CASSRGHTNQPQHF. The CDR3, as DNA: TGTGCCAGCAGCCGGGGACACACCAATCAGCCCCAGCATTTT.

The V call is TRBV7-2, the J call TRBJ1-2; 7 positions match TRBD1. V lost 5 bases and J lost 5; bases outside the gene matches: 11. Looked up from germline, CDR1 is SGHTA and CDR2 is FQGNSA. The CDR3 is made up of 15 amino acids. CDR3 nucleotides: TGTGCCAGCAGCACTCGGACAGGCCCAGAATATGGCTACACCTTC. Translating it yields CASSTRTGPEYGYTF.

There are a few counts of this clone. The rearrangement uses TRBV7-2 and TRBJ1-4; D gene unclear. The length of the CDR3 is 15 residues. V lost 5 bases, J lost 8 bases, and 18 bases lay in between. Germline V CDR1 and CDR2: SGHTA, FQGNSA. CDR3 DNA sequence: TGTGCCAGCAGCAAGGACGGACTTTTAGGGGAAAAACTGTTTTTT. Translation gives CASSKDGLLGEKLFF.

The chain has TRBV11-2 and TRBJ2-5; 10 bases map to TRBD1. The germline CDR1 and CDR2 sequences are SGHAT and FQNNGV. The CDR3 spans 16 residues. V shed 0 bases, J shed 4 bases, and the junction held 5 bases outside the gene matches. CDR3 residues: CASSLDKGTGAETQYF. Here the CDR3 DNA reads TGTGCCAGCAGCTTAGATAAGGGGACAGGGGCAGAGACCCAGTACTTC.

The chain carries TRBV11-3 and TRBJ2-7; D is possibly TRBD2 (5 bases). The CDR3 extends over 18 amino acids. Germline CDR1 reads SGHNT; CDR2 reads YENEEA. V lost 2 bases to trimming and J lost 1 base, with 21 bases between them. The CDR3 nucleotides are TGTGCCAGCAGCTTATGGAGCGGAGCAGGTAGTCGGTCCTACGAGCAGTACTTC. It codes for CASSLWSGAGSRSYEQYF.

This clone was seen more than once but under ten times. The genes are TRBV11-3 and TRBJ2-7; TRBD1 might be the D (6 bases). Germline CDR1 SGHNT, CDR2 YENEEA. The V gene lost 1 base and the J gene lost 3 bases, with 16 bases spanning the gap. The CDR3 totals 16 residues. For the CDR3, the DNA is TGTGCCAGCAGCTTAGGGGCCCTAGGGGGATTCTACGAGCAGTACTTC. It specifies CASSLGALGGFYEQYF.

The chain is built from TRBV4-1 and TRBJ2-7; weak D call: TRBD1 (5 bases). This CDR3 contains 13 residues. CDR1 is MGHRA, CDR2 YSYEKL, per germline. Deletions cut 3 bases from V and 0 bases from J, with 6 bases between. CDR3 amino acids: CASSHRDSYEQYF. The CDR3 coding sequence is TGCGCCAGCAGCCACAGGGACTCCTACGAGCAGTACTTC.

The chain combines TRBV30 with TRBJ2-5; TRBD1 is a possible D gene (6 bases). Germline CDR1 and CDR2: GTSNPN and SVGIG (reference sequence). V was cut by 1 base and J by 5 bases, with 17 bases left in between. The CDR3 runs 15 residues. In DNA, the CDR3 is TGTGCCTGGAGTGAGACAGGCCTTACTGGGGAGACCCAGTACTTC. Its translation: CAWSETGLTGETQYF.

The chain links TRBV7-9 to TRBJ1-2; D not resolved. This CDR3 has 13 residues. Germline CDR1 SEHNR, CDR2 FQNEAQ (reference sequence). Trimming stripped 3 bases from V and 13 bases from J, with 18 bases between. The CDR3 sequence is CASSLMGIAGSTF. CDR3 coding DNA: TGTGCCAGCAGCTTGATGGGAATCGCCGGATCCACCTTC.

The CDR3 DNA is TGTGCCAGCAGCCAAGGACCGGGACCCCCCACAGATACGCAGTATTTT. Translation: CASSQGPGPPTDTQYF. This rearrangement joins TRBV3-1 (or the pseudogene TRBV3-2) to TRBJ2-3; D might be TRBD1 or TRBD2, each matching 5 bases. V was trimmed by 1 base and J by 2 bases, leaving 13 bases between them. CDR3 size: 16 residues. Germline CDR1 is LGHDT and CDR2 is YNNKEL (reference sequence).

The J gene is TRBJ1-1, the V gene TRBV9; maybe TRBD1 (5 bases). CDR3 length equals 14 residues. The germline CDR1 and CDR2 sequences are SGDLS and YYNGEE. V lost 4 bases to trimming and J lost 1 base, with 11 bases between them. CDR3 in amino acids: CASSRRDRNTEAFF. CDR3 nucleotide sequence: TGTGCCAGCAGCAGAAGAGACAGGAACACTGAAGCTTTCTTT.

The chain recombines TRBV12-3 or TRBV12-4 with TRBJ1-6; D is unclear. This CDR3 is built from 13 residues. Trimming took off 4 bases at V and 8 bases at J, with 9 bases between the two ends. The CDR3 DNA sequence: TGTGCCAGCAGTTCGAGGGCGGATTCACCCCTCCACTTT. Its translation is CASSSRADSPLHF.

V usage is TRBV27 and J usage is TRBJ2-2; D is uncertain. Trimming stripped 5 bases from V and 2 bases from J, with 9 bases between. Germline assignment: CDR1 MNHEY and CDR2 SMNVEV (reference sequence). The CDR3 runs 14 residues. The CDR3 here is CASSNRQNTGELFF. The DNA of the CDR3 is TGTGCCAGCAGTAATCGACAAAACACCGGGGAGCTGTTTTTT.

This chain links TRBV5-4 with TRBJ2-6; D ambiguous. Per the germline V gene, CDR1 is SGHNT and CDR2 is YYREEE (reference sequence). Trimming stripped 6 bases from V and 1 base from J, with 8 bases between. The CDR3 is 14 amino acids. The CDR3 DNA is TGTGCCAGCAAGGTCGATTCTGGGGCCAACGTCCTGACTTTC. Amino acid sequence: CASKVDSGANVLTF.

The chain links TRBV14 to TRBJ2-5; D unclear. This CDR3 contains 12 residues. CDR1 and CDR2 from the germline V gene are SGHDN and FVKESK. Trimming took 3 bases from V and 2 from J, leaving 4 bases between them. The CDR3 region is CASSQRQETQYF. The CDR3 DNA reads TGTGCCAGCAGCCAGAGACAAGAGACCCAGTACTTC.

The V gene is TRBV2, the J gene TRBJ2-2; D may be TRBD2 (6 bases). This CDR3 comprises 15 residues. Germline V CDR1 and CDR2: SNHLY, FYNNEI. The V end lost 4 bases, the J end lost 8 bases, and 17 bases lay between the germline ends. CDR3: CASSVSNLGTGELFF. Here the CDR3 DNA reads TGTGCCAGCAGTGTTAGCAACCTCGGGACTGGGGAGCTGTTTTTT.

This rearrangement joins TRBV12-3 or TRBV12-4 to TRBJ2-1, with D unclear. The CDR3 runs to 12 residues. The ends were cut back, 4 bases at V and 6 bases at J, with 7 bases in the middle. The CDR3 nucleotides read TGTGCCAGCAGTTGGTGGGGCAATGAGCAGTTCTTC. As protein: CASSWWGNEQFF.

V gene TRBV10-2 combines with J gene TRBJ2-5; 8 positions match TRBD2. This CDR3 is built from 14 residues. Germline CDR1 and CDR2: WSHSY and SAAADI. V lost 8 bases and J lost 0; bases outside the gene matches: 5. CDR3 in DNA: TGCGCCAGCGGGCGGGAGGTGTACCAAGAGACCCAGTACTTC. It translates to CASGREVYQETQYF.

The rearrangement uses TRBV5-6 and TRBJ2-5; D may correspond to TRBD1 or TRBD2 (6 bases each). The germline V gene encodes CDR1 SGHDT and CDR2 YYEEEE. The CDR3 spans 14 residues. Trimming shortened V by 2 bases and J by 5 bases, and 13 bases separated the two germline ends. The CDR3 spells CASSLTGAKETQYF. Written as DNA, the CDR3 is TGTGCCAGCAGCTTAACGGGGGCGAAGGAGACCCAGTACTTC.